The rows below give T cell receptor beta chains drawn from one sample of a study of shared clonotypes between healthy human individuals. Clones were sequenced by immunoSEQ multiplex PCR, and TCRdb holds only the in-frame ones, with some missing. The sample lists about 470,000 clones; roughly 77% were seen once. The material sequenced was PBMCs. The receptors here all came from a woman aged 40 to 49 in good health. Some clones in this sample may be carry-over from other donors' samples. Each CDR3 is given with its conserved first and last residue. Fields, in order: clone size, D gene, J gene, V gene, CDR3 DNA, CDR3 protein. A D gene is named only where the DNA matches it firmly. Size is omitted from some rows. Given values are once, few, many or a class for expanded clones.

. . TRBJ1-2 TRBV13 TGTGCCAGCAGCTTAATGGGGAACTATGGCTACACCTTC CASSLMGNYGYTF
. TRBD1 TRBJ1-3 TRBV12-5 TGTGCTAGTGGTTTGGCCACGACAGGGGGGACTAGCTCTGGAAACACCATATATTTT CASGLATTGGTSSGNTIYF
. TRBD1 TRBJ2-1 TRBV5-1 TGCGCCAGCAGCTTGAAACAGGGGAAGTTCTTTGAGCAGTTCTTC CASSLKQGKFFEQFF
. . TRBJ2-1 TRBV4-1 TGCGCCAGCAGCCAAAGGGGTACCTACAATGAGCAGTTCTTC CASSQRGTYNEQFF
. TRBD2 TRBJ2-7 TRBV10-3 TGTGCCACCTTAACTAGCGGGGAGCGGTACGAGCAGTACTTC CATLTSGERYEQYF
once . TRBJ1-2 TRBV5-5 TGTGCCAGCAGCGAGACAGAGAACTATGGCTACACCTTC CASSETENYGYTF
. . TRBJ1-2 TRBV5-8 TGTGCCAGCAGCTTGGATTCAGGGACCGGCTACACCTTC CASSLDSGTGYTF
. . TRBJ1-5 TRBV30 TGTGCCTGGGACAGATCTGGCAATCAGCCCCAGCATTTT CAWDRSGNQPQHF
. . TRBJ1-1 TRBV30 TGTGCCTGGAGTGAGGGGAGAACTGAAGCTTTCTTT CAWSEGRTEAFF
. . TRBJ2-5 TRBV29-1 TGCAGCGCTGCCCCGGACAGTTCGGCAGCGGGGACCCAGTACTTC CSAAPDSSAAGTQYF
. . TRBJ2-2 TRBV9 TGTGCCAGCAGCGCCTCAGGGGAGCTGTTTTTT CASSASGELFF
. . TRBJ1-4 TRBV7-2 TGTGCCAGCAGCCGGGGCAGAGGAAATGAAAAACTGTTTTTT CASSRGRGNEKLFF
. TRBD2 TRBJ2-2 TRBV5-1 TGCGCCAGCAGCTTCGACCTCCTAGCGGGAGCTAACACCGGGGAGCTGTTTTTT CASSFDLLAGANTGELFF
. TRBD1 TRBJ1-1 TRBV5-4 TGTGCCAGCAGCTTGGCGACAGGGGCTAGGAACACTGAAGCTTTCTTT CASSLATGARNTEAFF
. . TRBJ2-5 TRBV5-1 TGCGCCAGCAGCTTGGCCGGCAGGGCCCAAGAGACCCAGTACTTC CASSLAGRAQETQYF
. . TRBJ1-1 TRBV7-4 TGTGCCAGCAGCTTAGAGATGGTGCGGGAGAACACTGAAGCTTTCTTT CASSLEMVRENTEAFF
few TRBD2 TRBJ2-1 TRBV4-1 TGCGCCAGCAGCCAGCCGGGACTAGCACGCTACAATGAGCAGTTCTTC CASSQPGLARYNEQFF
. TRBD2 TRBJ2-3 TRBV15 TGTGCCACCAGCAGGTGGCTAGCGGGAGTAGTCACAGATACGCAGTATTTT CATSRWLAGVVTDTQYF